Sequencing of this T cell receptor beta chain was carried out in a study of cytomegalovirus exposure and HLA in healthy donors. The CDR3 totals 15 residues. Germline V gene data show CDR1 as MNHNY and CDR2 as SVGAGI (reference sequence). Trimming removed 2 bases at V and 0 bases at J, with 9 bases between. Data came from immunoSEQ multiplex PCR; TCRdb stores just in-frame clones and leaves some out. This table has 260,000 or so clones, 90% appearing once. This sequence joins TRBV6-6 and TRBJ2-3; no clear D. The receptor's source is a woman younger than 45 in good health and CMV-seronegative. Sequences were obtained from PBMCs. This CDR3 reads CASSYPQASTDTQYF. CDR3 nucleotides: TGTGCCAGCAGTTACCCCCAGGCCAGCACAGATACGCAGTATTTT.